This TCR beta chain was sequenced during a study of glioma-infiltrating T cells. General study results and limits: CDR3 overlap between tissue and blood was very small. Above-expected tissue-blood divergence occurred in all gliomas, most in low-grade ones.

Amplification of TCR alpha and beta CDR3 regions from RNA used iRepertoire nested multiplex PCR. For one-step reverse transcription and amplification, roughly 100-400 ng of tissue mRNA or PBMC total RNA was used. TCRdb fed the multiplex PCR reads into MiXCR, producing one record per CDR3 protein. The sample lists 20,000 to 25,000 distinct CDR3 sequences; roughly 24% were seen once. The CDR3 totals 17 residues. Per germline, CDR1 MNHEY and CDR2 SMNVEV (reference sequence). The V end lost 3 bases, the J end lost 3 bases, and 21 bases lay between the germline ends. This clonotype has at least ten counts. Its target is unknown.

This receptor was obtained from a human donor with low-grade glioma or glioblastoma, undergoing nonglioma brain surgery, or in good health (not recorded which). Sequenced sample: glioma tissue, nonneoplastic brain tissue, or PBMCs (not recorded which). V usage is TRBV27 and J usage is TRBJ2-7, with a tentative D call TRBD1 (5 bases). For the CDR3, the DNA is TGTGCCAGCAGTTTTGGCCTACAACAGGCCCTGGGCTACGAGCAGTACTTC. This gives the protein CASSFGLQQALGYEQYF.